Below are 15 T cell receptor beta chains sequenced from a single sample in a study of blood T cell repertoires in COVID-19. Here immunoSEQ multiplex PCR was the method, and the copy in TCRdb shows in-frame clones only, minus some. This table has 250,000 to 350,000 clones, around 90% appearing once. The sample comprised PBMCs or T cells enriched from blood (not recorded which). These receptors came from a woman under 40 who had recovered from COVID-19.

V gene TRBV6-5 combines with J gene TRBJ1-5, with D possibly TRBD1 on 6 matching bases. This CDR3 spans 16 amino acids. Looked up from germline, CDR1 is MNHEY and CDR2 is SVGAGI. Between the trimmed V and J ends, which lost 4 bases and 0 bases, there was a span of 13 bases. The CDR3, as DNA: TGTGCCAGCAGTTCCCAGGGGCCTAATAGCAATCAGCCCCAGCATTTT. Translation gives CASSSQGPNSNQPQHF.

The chain carries TRBV18 and TRBJ1-3, with D unclear. V lost 3 bases and J lost 1, with 10 bases in between. The germline V gene has CDR1 KGHSH and CDR2 LQKENI. The CDR3 totals 15 residues. CDR3 DNA: TGTGCCAGCTCACCGCCGGGGAGGTCTGGAAACACCATATATTTT. Encoded protein: CASSPPGRSGNTIYF.

The CDR3 loop reads CASSERDRGTDTQYF. The DNA for the CDR3 is TGTGCCAGCAGTGAGCGGGACAGGGGAACAGATACGCAGTATTTT. The J gene is TRBJ2-3, the V gene TRBV6-1; 10 bases match TRBD1. The J segment lost 3 bases and the V segment lost 3 bases, leaving 3 bases of the junction unmatched. This CDR3 has 15 amino acids. Per germline, CDR1 MNHNS and CDR2 SASEGT.

This chain uses TRBV7-3 with TRBJ2-1; tentatively, D is TRBD2 (6 bases). This CDR3 comprises 13 residues. The ends were cut back, 4 bases at V and 9 bases at J, with 13 bases in the middle. Per the germline V gene, CDR1 is SGHTA and CDR2 is FQGTGA. CDR3 bases: TGTGCCAGCAGCTCTCGCATGGGAGGTGAGCAGTTCTTC. The encoded protein is CASSSRMGGEQFF.

This chain joins TRBV28 and TRBJ1-1; TRBD1 might be the D (6 bases). CDR3 length equals 15 residues. The germline V gene has CDR1 MDHEN and CDR2 SYDVKM. The V end lost 3 bases, the J end lost 4 bases, and 15 bases lay between the germline ends. CDR3 bases: TGTGCCAGCAGTTTTAGGGGGGGCACGAGCACTGAAGCTTTCTTT. Translating it yields CASSFRGGTSTEAFF.

The V call is TRBV5-6, the J call TRBJ2-3, with D possibly TRBD2 on 6 matching bases. The CDR3 runs 14 residues. Trimming left V 5 bases short and J 6 bases short, with 16 bases between. From germline, CDR1 is SGHDT and CDR2 YYEEEE. The CDR3 sequence is CASRGDSRADTQYF. CDR3 DNA: TGTGCCAGCAGGGGGGACTCTAGAGCCGATACGCAGTATTTT. Using reference TRBV5-6 and TRBJ2-3 for the parts outside the CDR3, the full variable domain is DAGVTQSPTHLIKTRGQQVTLRCSPKSGHDTVSWYQQALGQGPQFIFQYYEEEERQRGNFPDRFSGHQFPNYSSELNVNALLLGDSALYLCASRGDSRADTQYFGPGTRLTVL.

J is TRBJ2-1 and V is TRBV27, with TRBD2 matching over 11 bases. Looked up from germline, CDR1 is MNHEY and CDR2 is SMNVEV (reference sequence). This CDR3 contains 14 residues. The trim removed 7 bases at V and 7 bases at J, leaving 6 bases unmatched. The CDR3 DNA follows: TGTGCCAGCACCGGACTAGCGGGCAGGAATGAGCAGTTCTTC. Translating gives CASTGLAGRNEQFF.

This chain uses TRBV19 with TRBJ2-4; a weak D match, TRBD1 (7 bases). V was clipped by 3 bases and J by 0 bases, with 12 bases between them. In germline, CDR1 is LNHDA, CDR2 SQIVND (reference sequence). The CDR3 extends over 16 amino acids. DNA of the CDR3: TGTGCCAGTAGTATTCCAGGGGGACTAGCCAAAAACATTCAGTACTTC. This translates into CASSIPGGLAKNIQYF.

The chain links TRBV6-5 to TRBJ1-6; 7 positions match TRBD1. The CDR3 contains 15 residues. V lost 2 bases, J lost 10 bases, and 8 bases stayed unmatched. CDR1 is MNHEY, CDR2 SVGAGI, per germline. The CDR3 sequence is CASSYTGTAASPLHF. For the CDR3, the DNA is TGTGCCAGCAGTTACACCGGGACAGCAGCCTCACCCCTCCACTTT.

J is TRBJ2-7 and V is TRBV24-1, with 7 nucleotides matching TRBD1. The CDR3 contains 14 residues. V shed 2 bases, J shed 4 bases, and the junction held 4 bases outside the gene matches. Germline loops: CDR1 KGHDR, CDR2 SFDVKD. Here the CDR3 reads CATSDSNRGYEQYF. The CDR3 DNA sequence: TGTGCCACCAGTGATTCTAACAGGGGATACGAGCAGTACTTC.

The chain carries TRBV28 and TRBJ2-5, with D perhaps TRBD2 (6 bases). Germline V gene sequence: CDR1 MDHEN, CDR2 SYDVKM. V shed 5 bases and J shed 1 base, with 14 bases lying between them. CDR3 length: 15 residues. CDR3 sequence: CASSNLGDFQETQYF. The CDR3 nucleotides read TGTGCCAGCAGTAACCTGGGGGACTTCCAAGAGACCCAGTACTTC.

V usage is TRBV5-6 and J usage is TRBJ1-2; 8 bases map to TRBD1. Germline CDR1 and CDR2: SGHDT and YYEEEE. CDR3 length: 12 residues. V dropped 3 bases and J dropped 9; count of bases not matched to a gene: 4. The CDR3 protein is CASSSWTGRYTF. CDR3 bases: TGTGCCAGCAGCTCGTGGACAGGGCGCTACACCTTC.

V and J are TRBV7-8 and TRBJ2-3; D uncertain. The ends were cut back, 2 bases at V and 0 bases at J, with 12 bases in the middle. CDR3 length: 16 residues. Germline V gives CDR1 SGHVS, CDR2 FQNEAQ. For the CDR3, the DNA is TGTGCCAGCAGCTTATCCTTCTCGGTGAGCACAGATACGCAGTATTTT. Its protein product is CASSLSFSVSTDTQYF.

The chain joins TRBV6-1 to TRBJ1-3; TRBD1 is a possible D gene (5 bases). This CDR3 has 16 residues. The V end lost 1 base, the J end lost 5 bases, and 15 bases lay between the germline ends. The germline gives CDR1 MNHNS, CDR2 SASEGT. CDR3 amino acids: CASSEEVWQGRNTIYF. In DNA form, the CDR3 reads TGTGCCAGCAGTGAAGAGGTCTGGCAGGGTCGAAACACCATATATTTT.

The chain links TRBV15 to TRBJ1-1, with D maybe TRBD1 (5 bases). This CDR3 comprises 13 residues. V was shortened by 5 bases and J by 1 base, with 8 bases between the two germline ends. Germline CDR1 LNHNV, CDR2 YYDKDF (reference sequence). CDR3 bases: TGTGCCACCAGCTTTGACAGGAACACTGAAGCTTTCTTT. Translating it yields CATSFDRNTEAFF.